A single T cell receptor beta chain is shown here with its context. Its specific antigen is unknown. Base quality data are lacking; no much larger clone is found one base away. In total, roughly 670 healthy bone marrow donors made up the cohort. Cohort members were all nominally healthy when sampled, although unrecorded immune exposures were likely present. The donor was CMV seronegative and belonged to the group of around 400 seronegative cohort members. Every donor gave a peripheral blood sample, and the peripheral blood mononuclear cells from that sample were used for TCR beta sequencing. Genomic DNA extraction from the blood cell samples was performed with the Qiagen DNeasy Blood Extraction Kit. This entry is derived from a study of cytomegalovirus exposure and HLA in healthy donors (dated 2017 in TCRdb). As for the study more broadly: An earlier analysis of 587 of the donors reported under 300 Gb of sequence data and around 120 million unique TCR beta sequences obtained from some 170 million T cells. All discovery cohort repertoires had been generated using a single sequencing platform. In a later analysis, previously published TCR beta repertoires from about 670 donors were re-analyzed and high-resolution HLA genotyping was added so that TCR occurrence patterns could be studied. The aim of the study was to test whether cataloging public T cell receptors could identify signatures of past pathogen exposure. Across some 400 genotyped donors of the cohort, an average of about 250,000 unique TCR beta nucleotide sequences per donor were sequenced, and 15% to 20% of those sequences were non-productive. Genome-wide SNP genotypes for about three fifths of the 666 donors were used in a later genetic analysis, which treated that subset as a discovery cohort. HLA typing covered class I and class II loci at four-digit resolution. Typing coverage varied by locus: about 629-630 donors for A, B, C, DRB1 and DQB1; approximately 500 for DQA1; 600 to 610 for DPA1; roughly 450 for DPB1. A handful of DR-DQ haplotypes were handled as single units for association and clustering because linkage in the cohort was strong. Rather than using new phenotypic data, the later analysis identified candidate immune exposures from TCR beta sequences and from how often those sequences occurred across donors. An earlier analysis of fewer than 750 of the donors used high-throughput TCR beta sequencing to judge whether each TCR beta V gene segment behaved as functional or pseudogenic. Around 320 gigabases of sequencing data and tens of millions of unique TCR sequences were included in an early release covering around 600 HLA-typed donors. The study used immunosequencing to profile the T cell repertoires of under 700 subjects and linked those repertoires to cytomegalovirus serostatus. To predict cytomegalovirus infection status, the study brought together high-throughput TCR immunosequencing, statistical association of individual TCRs with disease status, and machine learning. Donor age, sex, ethnicity and CMV serostatus were compiled alongside the repertoire data. The genetic ancestry cluster associated with self-reported Caucasian donors included 81% of the roughly 380 genotyped donors. In addition to the first cohort of 666 subjects, a separate validation cohort of 120 different subjects was used.

Receptor amplification or capture employed the immunoSEQ multiplex PCR assay. For the multiplex PCR, a mixture combining 60 forward primers for TCR Vbeta segments and 13 reverse primers for TCR Jbeta segments was used. The CDR3 region of rearranged TCR beta genes was amplified from genomic DNA with a multiplex PCR assay. Amplified TCR beta libraries were sequenced as 87-base-pair reads on the Illumina HiSeq System. Per the authors' processing: A later analysis counted 75 million to 100 million unique TCR beta chains across the 500 to 850 repertoires, and 9 million to 14 million of these chains were shared by at least two donors. To remove PCR and sequencing errors, raw reads were error-corrected and collapsed into unique sequences using a nearest-neighbor algorithm that merged closely related sequences. Alignment of CDR3 sequences to IMGT reference sequences was used to assign V, D and J gene segments. For a sequence to be retained, at least a six-nucleotide match to both a V gene segment and a J gene segment was required. Rearrangements were called productive when the CDR3 lacked stop codons and stayed in frame with V and J; all others were non-productive. Following IMGT convention, CDR3 was defined as the stretch from the second conserved V-encoded cysteine to the conserved J-encoded phenylalanine. The earlier analysis of fewer than 700 of the donors excluded sequences that lacked an unambiguous match to a single V gene segment. In an earlier analysis of a few hundred of the donors, a V segment was called functional when productive rearrangements were above 56.7%, and segregating when the standard deviation between donors exceeded 5%. To diagnose cytomegalovirus status from the catalog of TCR beta chain sequences, a statistical classification framework was built. In a later analysis, V and J genes were assigned by comparing TCR nucleotide sequences against IMGT/GENE-DB human TR gene sequences. Using the TCRdist pipeline, a later analysis assigned CDR3 sequences along with most-parsimonious VDJ recombination scenarios. In a later analysis, each TCR beta chain was defined by its CDR3 amino acid sequence together with its V-gene family, and reads lacking a unique V-gene family were excluded. To address suspected cross-contamination and a sequencing artifact, a later analysis removed around 590 highly shared, low-generation-probability nucleotide sequences. A later analysis calculated a clonal expansion index for each public chain from normalized within-repertoire ranks of inferred template counts. In a later analysis, generation probabilities were computed with a VDJ recombination model fitted to out-of-frame rearrangements, and the resulting probabilities were checked against IGoR. In a later analysis, TCR-TCR, TCR-HLA and TCR-CMV co-occurrence was scored with hypergeometric tests, and a repertoire-size bias correction was applied to TCR pairs. In a later analysis, false discovery rates were estimated by permuting HLA or CMV assignments 20 times. In a later analysis, co-occurring TCRs were grouped using DBSCAN, and TCRdist sequence similarity was added for clustering within HLA-allele-positive subsets. Repertoires with fewer than 30,000 or more than 120,000 public chains were left out of co-occurrence clustering, as were about five repertoires with anomalous nucleotide sharing. TCRdb carries this immuneACCESS record with in-frame sequences only. Its versions omit some clonotypes, under half of them owing to an unresolved V gene in the studies checked, with the rest unexplained. Clone size and the V and J calls come from that table; the DNA yielded D and trimming. This sample holds about 180,000 clones; roughly 87% were observed only once. The top ten clones comprise about 1.6% of the sample.

Points the paper makes about the study in general: A further reported finding was that TCR beta sequences accurately predicted the HLA-A and HLA-B alleles for most subjects in the first cohort. Specific HLA alleles were associated with 15,000 to 20,000 TCR beta sequences at a false discovery rate of 0.05 in a later analysis. A later analysis found that most CMV-associated TCR beta chains appeared HLA-restricted, with HLA associations seemingly driven largely by CMV exposure. Because the 87-base-pair reads could not distinguish some IMGT-functional V segments, including TRBV6-2 and TRBV6-3, those segments were excluded. In a later analysis, TCR association rates were found to vary across HLA loci, with the most associated TCRs seen for DRB1 alleles and the fewest for HLA-C alleles. Presence/absence analyses assumed roughly uniform sequencing depth across donors, an assumption that may not hold. Across donors, most TCR sequences were observed very rarely, whereas some public TCRs were present in many individuals. A cluster of highly shared sequence variants was judged likely to be a technical artifact of the sequencing pipeline. Assigning TCR associations to individual alleles was difficult when HLA alleles, especially DR and DQ, strongly co-occurred. In vitro tests confirmed that a few of the cytomegalovirus-associated TCR beta chains recognize cytomegalovirus antigens. Correlated functional status among segregating V segments might be attributable to linkage disequilibrium, but an unknown experimental factor could not be ruled out. This cohort had only TCR beta chains sequenced, and the lack of alpha or paired-chain data limited which features could be detected. For the cohort, immune exposure information was limited to CMV serostatus. HLA typing was unavailable for some donors at each locus, so association tests used only the typed subset. In both the original and validation cohorts, the classifier was reported to diagnose cytomegalovirus status with high specificity and sensitivity. Compared with equally common non-associated chains, HLA-associated TCR beta chains in a later analysis were more clonally expanded and had lower generation probabilities. It was suggested by the authors that the approach could potentially be generalized to other disease states and immunological phenotypes. In an earlier analysis of roughly 500 of the donors, most TCR beta V segments appeared in productive rearrangements about 87% or about 30% of the time, broadly matching IMGT annotations. V-gene and J-gene trimming of TCR beta chains was associated with a missense DCLRE1C variant in a later genetic analysis, and the association was replicated in an independent cohort. According to a later analysis, parvovirus B19, influenza, CMV and Epstein-Barr virus appeared linked to several top co-occurrence clusters. The study gave a list of 150 to 200 TCR beta chains associated with cytomegalovirus. Compared with the roughly 720-donor mean, donors in an Asian-associated ancestry cluster had fewer N-insertions in productive TCRs, according to a later genetic analysis. Approximately 18 rarely observed V segments, including chromosome 9 orphons, were excluded from the earlier analysis of approximately 500 of the donors because counts were too low.

The cysteine opens and the phenylalanine closes a CDR3 of 15 amino acids. The only DNA kept is the CDR3, 45 bases in frame from the first base. CDR1 and CDR2 (MDHEN, SYDVKM) derive from the germline V gene. V loses 5 bases at its end and J loses 7 bases; junction bases beyond the gene matches: 8. The chain is assembled from TRBV28 and TRBJ2-3, with 11 bases aligning to TRBD2. Input material: PBMCs. This sequence originates from a man in his forties in good health and CMV-seronegative. The CDR3 amino acid sequence is: CASSRALAGGNTQYF. The sequenced DNA is TGTGCCAGCAGTCGGGCTCTAGCGGGGGGAAATACGCAGTATTTT.